Shown below are 9 T cell receptor beta chains from a single sample sequenced in a study of PD-L1 blockade in urothelial cancer. Time point denoted: peripheral blood 6 weeks after treatment start. TCRdb's copy holds only in-frame clones and misses some; the assay was immunoSEQ multiplex PCR. The data contain fewer than 85,000 clones, more than 70% of them singletons. The material sequenced was PBMCs, taken around atezolizumab (anti-PD-L1) treatment. These receptor sequences come from a man between 60 and 70 years old with urothelial cancer.

Here the CDR3 reads CASSPSRGNQPQHF. As DNA, the CDR3 is TGTGCCAGCTCACCAAGCCGGGGCAATCAGCCCCAGCATTTT. The rearrangement links TRBV18 to TRBJ1-5; D is undetermined. The V end lost 2 bases, the J end lost 2 bases, and 7 bases lay between the germline ends. Germline V gives CDR1 KGHSH, CDR2 LQKENI. The CDR3 length is 14 residues.

The rearrangement joins TRBV2 to TRBJ1-2, with TRBD1 matching over 8 bases. This CDR3 is 18 amino acids long. V gave up 2 bases and J gave up 0 bases; unmatched junction bases: 11. CDR1 is SNHLY and CDR2 is FYNNEI in the germline V gene. The CDR3 region is CASSETSRGQAPNYGYTF. CDR3 in DNA: TGTGCCAGCAGTGAAACCTCCAGGGGGCAGGCCCCTAACTATGGCTACACCTTC. Variable domain in full (rest from reference TRBV2 and TRBJ1-2): EPEVTQTPSHQVTQMGQEVILRCVPISNHLYFYWYRQILGQKVEFLVSFYNNEISEKSEIFDDQFSVERPDGSNFTLKIRSTKLEDSAMYFCASSETSRGQAPNYGYTFGSGTRLTVV.

The V call is TRBV9, the J call TRBJ1-3; D is unclear. The germline V gene encodes CDR1 SGDLS and CDR2 YYNGEE. This CDR3 is 12 amino acids long. V lost 0 bases, J lost 8 bases, and 6 bases lay in between. The CDR3 nucleotides are TGTGCCAGCAGCGTAGGATCGGACACCATATATTTT. Protein: CASSVGSDTIYF.

This clone was counted only a few times. The CDR3 region is CASTPRGQLNEKLFF. CDR3 bases: TGTGCCAGCACCCCGAGGGGACAGCTAAATGAAAAACTGTTTTTT. This sequence joins TRBV28 and TRBJ1-4, with 7 bases that match TRBD1. Germline V gives CDR1 MDHEN, CDR2 SYDVKM. The V gene end was trimmed by 7 bases and the J gene end by 5 bases; junction bases not matched to a gene: 10. The length of the CDR3 is 15 residues.

This sequence joins TRBV9 and TRBJ1-1, with D maybe TRBD1 (5 bases). The CDR3 is made up of 15 amino acids. Germline lookup yields CDR1 SGDLS and CDR2 YYNGEE. V dropped 0 bases and J dropped 0 bases, with 9 bases sitting between them. The CDR3 here is CASSVVPGLNTEAFF. DNA for the CDR3: TGTGCCAGCAGCGTAGTTCCAGGGCTGAACACTGAAGCTTTCTTT.

The CDR3 DNA reads as TGTGCCAGCAGTTCCTGGTTCGTCCTGGGCAAGTATGGCTACACCTTC. It translates to CASSSWFVLGKYGYTF. The gene calls are TRBV6-5 and TRBJ1-2; no definite D call. This CDR3 has 16 residues. The V end was cut by 4 bases, the J end by 5 bases, with 20 bases between. CDR1 is MNHEY and CDR2 is SVGAGI in the germline V gene.

This sequence joins TRBV4-1 and TRBJ1-1, with D unclear. The CDR3 has 12 amino acids. The V gene's germline CDR1 is MGHRA and CDR2 YSYEKL. V lost 4 bases, J lost 5 bases, and 8 bases lay in between. The CDR3 bases are TGCGCCAGCAGCCCTGGCGGTACTGAAGCTTTCTTT. Amino acid sequence: CASSPGGTEAFF.

V and J are TRBV27 and TRBJ1-2; 7 bases align to TRBD1. V was clipped by 3 bases and J by 8 bases; unmatched bases: 6. In germline, CDR1 is MNHEY, CDR2 SMNVEV (reference sequence). CDR3 length: 13 residues. CDR3 region: CASSFEGAYGYTF. The CDR3 DNA follows: TGTGCCAGCAGTTTTGAGGGGGCTTACGGCTACACCTTC.

The chain is built from TRBV4-1 and TRBJ2-3, with 11 bases matching TRBD2. The CDR3 consists of 17 residues. In germline, CDR1 is MGHRA, CDR2 YSYEKL. Trimming at V came to 0 bases and at J to 3 bases, leaving 5 bases not matched to a gene. CDR3 in amino acids: CASSQDVAGGPTDTQYF. CDR3 in DNA: TGCGCCAGCAGCCAAGATGTAGCGGGGGGGCCGACAGATACGCAGTATTTT.